What follows describes a single T cell receptor (beta chain). The antigen is undetermined. This sample stems from a study of T cell responses to AZD1222 COVID-19 vaccine. General study findings and limits: Two AZD1222 administrations were followed by greater Spike-specific TCR breadth and depth.

V was shortened by 1 base and J by 4 bases, with 7 bases between the two germline ends. The CDR3 covers 14 residues. Germline CDR1 reads MDHEN; CDR2 reads SYDVKM. Repertoires were generated with immunoSEQ multiplex PCR, while TCRdb's copy carries only in-frame clones and drops some. The table shows about 120,000 clones, with 80% to 90% occurring only once. This chain connects TRBV28 to TRBJ1-4; no definite D call. The material was peripheral blood, obtained on day 0 of AZD1222 vaccination. This TCR derives from an adult in good health. The CDR3 coding sequence is TGTGCCAGCAGTTTATCGGGCGTTAATGAAAAACTGTTTTTT. This codes for CASSLSGVNEKLFF.